This T cell receptor beta chain stems from a study of CD8 T cells in Susac syndrome. When the RNA was reverse transcribed, random hexamers were used with an input of roughly 0.45 to 1 ug. Each CDR3 protein gets one entry after TCRdb re-called the immunoSEQ multiplex PCR reads with MiXCR. The data show a few hundred thousand distinct CDR3 sequences, 85% to 95% seen once. The T cells that were sequenced for TCR beta were CD8+ and CD4+ cells from blood. Germline V gives CDR1 DFQATT, CDR2 SNEGSKA (reference sequence). This CDR3 spans 14 amino acids. V gave up 2 bases and J gave up 6 bases, with 17 bases separating them.

V usage is TRBV20-1 and J usage is TRBJ2-7; TRBD2 is a possible D gene (6 bases). This clonotype was sampled from a human donor with multiple sclerosis. Sequencing used CD4+ T cells from PBMCs. DNA for the CDR3: TGCAGTGCTAGACCTGGGAGGCAGGTGGGCGAGCAGTACTTC. This sequence encodes CSARPGRQVGEQYF.